The sample holds one count of the clone carrying this TCR beta chain. Time point described: peripheral blood 6 weeks after treatment start. Into every PCR, synthetic TCR analog templates were spiked. The assay was immunoSEQ multiplex PCR, and TCRdb's table has in-frame clones only and misses some. The table includes about 120,000 clones, roughly 82% detected once. This specimen comes from a study of PD-L1 blockade in urothelial cancer. About the study: About 85% of the 29 patients were males with bladder-origin urothelial cancer. Patients' prior chemotherapy regimens numbered 0 to 3. T cell content in blood samples showed a median of 141,255.

Germline V lookup: CDR1 LNHDA, CDR2 SQIVND (reference sequence). The CDR3 consists of 15 residues. Trimming pared 5 bases from V and 5 bases from J, leaving 19 bases between. The chain carries TRBV19 and TRBJ2-7; the D gene is possibly TRBD2 (5 bases). The sequence came from a man aged 50 or older with urothelial cancer. Specimen: PBMCs, collected around atezolizumab (anti-PD-L1) treatment. CDR3 region: CASSQREIEAHEQYF. The CDR3 DNA reads as TGTGCCAGTAGTCAAAGGGAGATTGAAGCCCACGAGCAGTACTTC.